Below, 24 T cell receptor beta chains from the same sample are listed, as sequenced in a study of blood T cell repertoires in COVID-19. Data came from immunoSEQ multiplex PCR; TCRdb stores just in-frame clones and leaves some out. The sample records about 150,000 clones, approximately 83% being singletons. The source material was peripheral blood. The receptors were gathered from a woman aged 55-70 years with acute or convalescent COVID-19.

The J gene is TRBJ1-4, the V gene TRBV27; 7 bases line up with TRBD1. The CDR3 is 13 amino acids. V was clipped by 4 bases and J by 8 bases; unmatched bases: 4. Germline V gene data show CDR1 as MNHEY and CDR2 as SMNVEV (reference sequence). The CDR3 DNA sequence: TGTGCCAGCAGTTCTACAGGGGCCGAAAAACTGTTTTTT. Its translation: CASSSTGAEKLFF. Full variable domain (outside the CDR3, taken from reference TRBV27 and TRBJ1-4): EAQVTQNPRYLITVTGKKLTVTCSQNMNHEYMSWYRQDPGLGLRQIYYSMNVEVTDKGDVPEGYKVSRKEKRNFPLILESPSPNQTSLYFCASSSTGAEKLFFGSGTQLSVL.

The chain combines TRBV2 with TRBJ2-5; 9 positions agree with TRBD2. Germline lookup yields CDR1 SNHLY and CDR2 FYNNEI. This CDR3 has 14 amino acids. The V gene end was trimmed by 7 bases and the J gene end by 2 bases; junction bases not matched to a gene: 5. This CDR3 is CASNFAGGQETQYF. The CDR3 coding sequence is TGTGCCAGCAATTTTGCGGGGGGGCAAGAGACCCAGTACTTC.

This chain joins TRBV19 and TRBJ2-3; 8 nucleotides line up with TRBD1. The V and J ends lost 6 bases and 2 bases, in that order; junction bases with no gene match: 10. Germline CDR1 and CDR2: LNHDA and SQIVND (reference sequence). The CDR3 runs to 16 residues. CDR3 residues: CASRPQGGPVTDTQYF. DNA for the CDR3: TGTGCCAGTAGACCACAGGGGGGCCCGGTCACAGATACGCAGTATTTT. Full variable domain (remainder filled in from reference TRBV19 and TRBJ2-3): DGGITQSPKYLFRKEGQNVTLSCEQNLNHDAMYWYRQDPGQGLRLIYYSQIVNDFQKGDIAEGYSVSREKKESFPLTVTSAQKNPTAFYLCASRPQGGPVTDTQYFGPGTRLTVL.

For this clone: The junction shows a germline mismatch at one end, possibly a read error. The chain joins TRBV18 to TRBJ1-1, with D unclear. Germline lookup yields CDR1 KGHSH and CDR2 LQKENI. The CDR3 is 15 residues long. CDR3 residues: CASAPSVLMNTEAFF. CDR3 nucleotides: TGTGCCAGCGCACCCTCGGTGCTCATGAACACTGAAGCTTTCTTT.

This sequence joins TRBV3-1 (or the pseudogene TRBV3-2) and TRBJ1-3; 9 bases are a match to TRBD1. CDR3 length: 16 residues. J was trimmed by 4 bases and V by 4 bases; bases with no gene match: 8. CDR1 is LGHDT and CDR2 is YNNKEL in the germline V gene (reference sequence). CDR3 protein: CASSRGQGLEGNTIYF. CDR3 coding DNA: TGTGCCAGCAGCCGAGGACAGGGGCTGGAGGGAAACACCATATATTTT.

The CDR3 region has the DNA TGCGCCAGCAGCCAAGCCACAGGGGGCCGAGAGACCCAGTACTTC. As protein: CASSQATGGRETQYF. The chain combines TRBV4-1 with TRBJ2-5; 9 bases map to TRBD1. Germline V gives CDR1 MGHRA, CDR2 YSYEKL. Losses at the gene ends were 1 base for V and 4 bases for J; bases not matched to a gene: 4. The CDR3 has 15 residues.

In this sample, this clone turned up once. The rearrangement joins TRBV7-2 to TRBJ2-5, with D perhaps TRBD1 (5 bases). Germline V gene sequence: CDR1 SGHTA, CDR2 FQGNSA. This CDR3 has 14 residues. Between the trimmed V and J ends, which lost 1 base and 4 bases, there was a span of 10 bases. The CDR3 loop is CASSLDRGRETQYF. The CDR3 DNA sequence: TGTGCCAGCAGCTTAGATAGGGGCCGAGAGACCCAGTACTTC. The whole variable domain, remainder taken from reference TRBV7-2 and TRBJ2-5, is GAGVSQSPSNKVTEKGKDVELRCDPISGHTALYWYRQSLGQGLEFLIYFQGNSAPDKSGLPSDRFSAERTGGSVSTLTIQRTQQEDSAVYLCASSLDRGRETQYFGPGTRLLVL.

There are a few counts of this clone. Here the CDR3 reads CASSHRGQVEAFF. The CDR3 coding sequence is TGTGCCAGCAGTCACAGGGGGCAGGTTGAAGCTTTCTTT. The chain uses TRBV28 and TRBJ1-1; 9 bases align to TRBD1. Germline values: CDR1 MDHEN, CDR2 SYDVKM. V was pared by 5 bases and J by 7 bases, with 5 bases of the junction left unmatched. There are 13 residues in the CDR3. Drawing the rest from reference TRBV28 and TRBJ1-1, the complete variable domain is DVKVTQSSRYLVKRTGEKVFLECVQDMDHENMFWYRQDPGLGLRLIYFSYDVKMKEKGDIPEGYSVSREKKERFSLILESASTNQTSMYLCASSHRGQVEAFFGQGTRLTVV.

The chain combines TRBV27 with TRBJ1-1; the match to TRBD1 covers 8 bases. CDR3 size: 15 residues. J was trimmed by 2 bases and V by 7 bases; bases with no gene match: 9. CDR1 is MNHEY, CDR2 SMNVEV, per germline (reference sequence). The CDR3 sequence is CASTTSGTGNTEAFF. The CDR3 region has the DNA TGTGCCAGCACAACCTCCGGGACAGGTAACACTGAAGCTTTCTTT.

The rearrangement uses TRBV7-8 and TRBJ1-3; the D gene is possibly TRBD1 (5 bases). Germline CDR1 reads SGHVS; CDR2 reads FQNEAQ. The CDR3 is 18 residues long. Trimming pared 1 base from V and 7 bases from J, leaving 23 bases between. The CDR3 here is CASSLEEIGGEALNTIYF. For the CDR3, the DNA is TGTGCCAGCAGCTTAGAAGAAATAGGAGGGGAAGCTTTGAACACCATATATTTT.

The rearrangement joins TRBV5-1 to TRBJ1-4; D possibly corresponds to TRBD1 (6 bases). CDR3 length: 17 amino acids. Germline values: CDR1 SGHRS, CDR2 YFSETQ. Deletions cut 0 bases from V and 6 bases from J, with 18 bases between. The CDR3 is CASSLVPFGGRHEKLFF. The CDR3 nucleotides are TGCGCCAGCAGCTTGGTGCCTTTTGGGGGCCGTCATGAAAAACTGTTTTTT. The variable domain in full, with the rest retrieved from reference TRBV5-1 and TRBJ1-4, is KAGVTQTPRYLIKTRGQQVTLSCSPISGHRSVSWYQQTPGQGLQFLFEYFSETQRNKGNFPGRFSGRQFSNSRSEMNVSTLELGDSALYLCASSLVPFGGRHEKLFFGSGTQLSVL.

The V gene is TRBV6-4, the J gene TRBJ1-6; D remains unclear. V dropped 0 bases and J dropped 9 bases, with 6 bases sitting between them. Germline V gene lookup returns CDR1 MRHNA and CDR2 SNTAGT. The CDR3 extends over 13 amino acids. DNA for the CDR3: TGTGCCAGCAGTGACTCCGGACTTTCACCCCTCCACTTT. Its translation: CASSDSGLSPLHF.

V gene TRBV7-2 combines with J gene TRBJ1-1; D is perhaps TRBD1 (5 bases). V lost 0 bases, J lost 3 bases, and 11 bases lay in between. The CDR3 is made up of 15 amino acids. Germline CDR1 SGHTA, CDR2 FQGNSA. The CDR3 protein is CASSLASGVDTEAFF. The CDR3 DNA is TGTGCCAGCAGCTTAGCTTCGGGGGTAGACACTGAAGCTTTCTTT.

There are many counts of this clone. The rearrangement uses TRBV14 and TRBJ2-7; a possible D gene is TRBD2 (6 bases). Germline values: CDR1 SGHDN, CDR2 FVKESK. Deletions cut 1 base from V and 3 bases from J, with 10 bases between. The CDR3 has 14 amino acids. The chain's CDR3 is CASSQGLGVYEQYV. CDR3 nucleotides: TGTGCCAGCAGCCAAGGACTAGGAGTCTACGAGCAGTACGTC.

The CDR3 is CSASTAGGTDTQYF. CDR3 sequence (DNA): TGCAGTGCGAGTACAGCGGGGGGCACAGATACGCAGTATTTT. This chain uses TRBV20-1 with TRBJ2-3; 8 nucleotides match TRBD2. CDR1 and CDR2 from the germline V gene are DFQATT and SNEGSKA (reference sequence). The CDR3 sequence is 14 residues long. Germline trimming cut 6 bases from V and 1 base from J; bases unmatched to any gene: 6.

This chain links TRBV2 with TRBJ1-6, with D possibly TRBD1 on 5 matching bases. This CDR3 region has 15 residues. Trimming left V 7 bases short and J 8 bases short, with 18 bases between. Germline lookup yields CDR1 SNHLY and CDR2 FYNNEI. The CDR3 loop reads CASMEGIGTYSPLHF. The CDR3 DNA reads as TGTGCCAGCATGGAGGGAATAGGGACTTATTCACCCCTCCACTTT.

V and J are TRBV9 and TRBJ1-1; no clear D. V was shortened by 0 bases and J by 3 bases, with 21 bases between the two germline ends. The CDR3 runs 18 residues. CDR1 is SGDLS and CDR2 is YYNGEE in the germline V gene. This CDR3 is CASSVDPNNPHPDTEAFF. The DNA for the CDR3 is TGTGCCAGCAGCGTAGACCCGAACAACCCCCACCCCGACACTGAAGCTTTCTTT. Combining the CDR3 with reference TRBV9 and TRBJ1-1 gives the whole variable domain DSGVTQTPKHLITATGQRVTLRCSPRSGDLSVYWYQQSLDQGLQFLIQYYNGEERAKGNILERFSAQQFPDLHSELNLSSLELGDSALYFCASSVDPNNPHPDTEAFFGQGTRLTVV.

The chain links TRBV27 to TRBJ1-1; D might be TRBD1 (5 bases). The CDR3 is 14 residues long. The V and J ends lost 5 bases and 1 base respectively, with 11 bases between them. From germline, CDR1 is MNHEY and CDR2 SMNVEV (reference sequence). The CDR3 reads CASSADRQNTEAFF. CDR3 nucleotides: TGTGCCAGCAGTGCCGACAGACAGAACACTGAAGCTTTCTTT.

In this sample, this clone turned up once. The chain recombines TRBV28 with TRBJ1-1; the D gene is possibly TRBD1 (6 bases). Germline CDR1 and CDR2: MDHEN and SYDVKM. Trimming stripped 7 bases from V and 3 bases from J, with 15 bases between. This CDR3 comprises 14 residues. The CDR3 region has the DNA TGTGCCAGCACCCCTCAGGGGAGGGACACTGAAGCTTTCTTT. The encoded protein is CASTPQGRDTEAFF.

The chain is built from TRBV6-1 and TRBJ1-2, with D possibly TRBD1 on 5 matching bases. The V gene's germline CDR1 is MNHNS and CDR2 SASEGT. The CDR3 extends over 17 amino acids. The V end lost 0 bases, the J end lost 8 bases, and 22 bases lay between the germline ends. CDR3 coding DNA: TGTGCCAGCAGTGAAGCGGAATCGTGGGGCAGGTCCTCCGGCTACACCTTC. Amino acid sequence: CASSEAESWGRSSGYTF.

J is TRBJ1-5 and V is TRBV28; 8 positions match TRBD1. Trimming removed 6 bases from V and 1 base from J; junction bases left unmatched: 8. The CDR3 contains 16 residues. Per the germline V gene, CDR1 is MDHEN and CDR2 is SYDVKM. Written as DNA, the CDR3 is TGTGCCAGCAGAGAGCAGGGGGCGGGAAGCAATCAGCCCCAGCATTTT. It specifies CASREQGAGSNQPQHF.

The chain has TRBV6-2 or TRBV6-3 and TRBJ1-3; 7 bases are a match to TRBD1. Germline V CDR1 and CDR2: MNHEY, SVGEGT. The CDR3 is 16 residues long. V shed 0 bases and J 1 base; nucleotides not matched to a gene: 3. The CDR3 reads CASSYSDRVSGNTIYF. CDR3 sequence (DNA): TGTGCCAGCAGTTACTCCGACAGGGTGTCTGGAAACACCATATATTTT.

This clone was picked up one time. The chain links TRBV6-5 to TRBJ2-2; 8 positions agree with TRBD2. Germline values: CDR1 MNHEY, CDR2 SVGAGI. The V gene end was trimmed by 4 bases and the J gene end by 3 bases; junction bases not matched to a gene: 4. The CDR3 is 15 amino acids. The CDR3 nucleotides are TGTGCCAGCAGTTTGTCGGGGGGGGACACCGGGGAGCTGTTTTTT. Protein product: CASSLSGGDTGELFF.

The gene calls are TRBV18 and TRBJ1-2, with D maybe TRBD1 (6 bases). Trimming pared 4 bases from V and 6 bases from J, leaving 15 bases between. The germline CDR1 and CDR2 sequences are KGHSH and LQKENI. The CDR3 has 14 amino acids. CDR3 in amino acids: CASSRQEQKDGYTF. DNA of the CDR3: TGTGCCAGCTCACGACAGGAGCAGAAAGATGGCTACACCTTC.